This entry concerns a single T cell receptor beta chain. The antigen is not known. Unique-molecular-identifier-tagged TCR beta cDNA libraries were used. A population of roughly 0.85 to 11 million T cells gave rise to about half a million cDNA molecules. TCRdb recomputed calls from the PCR reads with MiXCR, one row per CDR3 protein. This repertoire shows roughly 620,000 distinct CDR3 sequences, roughly 45% found once; its top ten account for under 2%. This record comes from a study of post-analysis software for immune sequencing data. For the study at large: Secondary progressive, relapsing-remitting and progressive-relapsing multiple sclerosis were among the included disease courses. Study results and limitations: Diversity measured as normalized Chao1 was significantly lower in multiple sclerosis patients than in controls. Batch-mates among the samples co-clustered strongly by F measure. Patients had higher frequencies than controls of about five TRBV segments, including TRBV5-6, TRBV5-1 and TRBV20-1.

CDR3 length: 13 amino acids. J was trimmed by 6 bases and V by 8 bases; bases with no gene match: 4. The source material was blood. V is TRBV12-3 or TRBV12-4 and J is TRBJ1-5; TRBD1 aligns across 10 bases. This clonotype was obtained from a girl under 18 with multiple sclerosis. For the CDR3, the DNA is TGTGCCAGCGGGACAGGGGACACTCAGCCCCAGCATTTT. It codes for CASGTGDTQPQHF.